This entry lists 20 T cell receptor beta chains sequenced from one sample in a study of T-cell reconstitution after alpha-beta-depleted transplantation in children. Molecular barcoding with unique molecular identifiers was used for the TCRbeta library. Each CDR3 protein gets one entry after TCRdb re-called the PCR reads with MiXCR. This sample has roughly 49,000 distinct CDR3 sequences, with around 9% found just once. This sample comprised PBMCs, mostly from graft donor cells, obtained 60 days after TCRalphabeta/CD19-depleted stem cell transplant. The receptors come from a male patient aged 2-10 years who had a stem cell transplant for chronic granulomatous disease, so the T cells may come from the graft donor.

This clonotype occurred many times. The genes are TRBV28 and TRBJ1-4; TRBD1 is a possible D gene (6 bases). This CDR3 is 15 amino acids long. Trimming removed 5 bases at V and 5 bases at J, with 15 bases between. The germline CDR1 and CDR2 sequences are MDHEN and SYDVKM. The CDR3 DNA sequence: TGTGCCAGCAGTACCGGACAGAGGGGCAATGAAAAACTGTTTTTT. Translation gives CASSTGQRGNEKLFF. Variable domain in full (rest from reference TRBV28 and TRBJ1-4): DVKVTQSSRYLVKRTGEKVFLECVQDMDHENMFWYRQDPGLGLRLIYFSYDVKMKEKGDIPEGYSVSREKKERFSLILESASTNQTSMYLCASSTGQRGNEKLFFGSGTQLSVL.

This clonotype was seen at least ten times. The chain combines TRBV7-8 with TRBJ2-1; D unresolved. This CDR3 comprises 13 residues. Trimming took off 5 bases at V and 4 bases at J, with 9 bases between the two ends. CDR1 is SGHVS, CDR2 FQNEAQ, per germline. DNA for the CDR3: TGTGCCAGCAGCCCGATGGGTTACAATGAGCAGTTCTTC. Amino acid sequence: CASSPMGYNEQFF.

This clonotype occurred once. This rearrangement joins TRBV12-5 to TRBJ2-2, with D possibly called TRBD1 or TRBD2 (5 bases each). The length of the CDR3 is 17 residues. V was pared by 3 bases and J by 5 bases, with 19 bases between. The germline V gene encodes CDR1 LGHNT and CDR2 FRNRAP. The CDR3 here is CASGFQLGDKRTGELFF. In nucleotides, the CDR3 is TGTGCTAGTGGTTTTCAATTGGGGGATAAGAGGACCGGGGAGCTGTTTTTT.

This clonotype was seen a handful of times. A much larger clonotype is one base distant, so this may be a read error. This chain connects TRBV2 to TRBJ2-1; 11 bases align to TRBD2. The J segment lost 2 bases and the V segment lost 3 bases, leaving 9 bases of the junction unmatched. Looked up from germline, CDR1 is SNHLY and CDR2 is FYNNEI. This CDR3 comprises 18 residues. CDR3 amino acids: CASSDGSGRAFPYNEQFF. The CDR3 region has the DNA TGTGCCAGCAGTGATGGTAGCGGGAGGGCCTTCCCCTACAATGAGCAGTTCTTC. Full variable domain (outside the CDR3, taken from reference TRBV2 and TRBJ2-1): EPEVTQTPSHQVTQMGQEVILRCVPISNHLYFYWYRQILGQKVEFLVSFYNNEISEKSEIFDDQFSVERPDGSNFTLKIRSTKLEDSAMYFCASSDGSGRAFPYNEQFFGPGTRLTVL.

V gene TRBV7-2 combines with J gene TRBJ1-4; 9 nucleotides agree with TRBD1. Germline CDR1 is SGHTA and CDR2 is FQGNSA. The CDR3 runs 14 residues. The V segment lost 6 bases and the J segment 8 bases; nucleotides outside the gene matches: 7. CDR3 region: CASRSGTGIEKLFF. CDR3 DNA: TGTGCCAGCAGGTCCGGGACAGGGATCGAAAAACTGTTTTTT.

This clonotype was counted at least ten times. This sequence joins TRBV5-1 and TRBJ2-7; D uncertain. The CDR3 spans 12 residues. The V end lost 4 bases, the J end lost 5 bases, and 10 bases lay between the germline ends. The germline V gene encodes CDR1 SGHRS and CDR2 YFSETQ. The CDR3 protein is CASSKKSDEQYF. CDR3 coding DNA: TGCGCCAGCAGCAAGAAGTCGGACGAGCAGTACTTC.

The V call is TRBV7-2, the J call TRBJ2-5; TRBD2 matches 10 bases. Trimming took 1 base from V and 5 from J; bases not matched to a gene: 1. This CDR3 spans 14 amino acids. CDR1 is SGHTA, CDR2 FQGNSA, per germline. CDR3: CASSLGAGGETQYF. The CDR3 nucleotides read TGTGCCAGCAGCTTAGGAGCGGGAGGGGAGACCCAGTACTTC.

This clonotype is labeled as medium-sized. The chain combines TRBV7-2 with TRBJ1-5, with 9 bases that match TRBD1. Germline V gene lookup returns CDR1 SGHTA and CDR2 FQGNSA. This CDR3 has 13 amino acids. V lost 8 bases to trimming and J lost 5 bases; unmatched junction nucleotides: 4. The DNA for the CDR3 is TGTGCCAGCTCGGGACAGGGCTATCAGCCCCAGCATTTT. This encodes CASSGQGYQPQHF.

Only a few counts were recorded for this clonotype. The genes are TRBV20-1 and TRBJ2-1; possibly TRBD2 for D (9 bases). The CDR3 is made up of 17 amino acids. The germline V gene has CDR1 DFQATT and CDR2 SNEGSKA (reference sequence). The ends were cut back, 0 bases at V and 7 bases at J, with 22 bases in the middle. The CDR3 DNA follows: TGCAGTGCTAGAGACAGGGGGCTGGGCGGGAGGGTAAATGAGCAGTTCTTC. Protein sequence: CSARDRGLGGRVNEQFF.

The V call is TRBV5-4, the J call TRBJ1-3; a possible D gene is TRBD1 (5 bases). The length of the CDR3 is 16 residues. Germline CDR1 SGHNT, CDR2 YYREEE (reference sequence). V was pared by 0 bases and J by 2 bases, with 12 bases between. The CDR3 here is CASSLGIGTAGNTIYF. CDR3 in DNA: TGTGCCAGCAGCTTGGGAATTGGGACGGCTGGAAACACCATATATTTT.

This clonotype was detected ten times or more. This sequence joins TRBV21-1 and TRBJ1-1. TRBV21-1 is listed as a pseudogene. This CDR3 is built from 11 residues. The CDR3 here is CASSKRLAAFF. The CDR3 DNA reads TGTGCCAGCAGCAAACGGTTGGCAGCTTTCTTT.

In this sample, this clonotype turned up many times. V usage is TRBV4-1 and J usage is TRBJ1-5; tentative D call: TRBD1 (5 bases). The CDR3 spans 15 residues. Trimming removed 2 bases at V and 4 bases at J, with 12 bases between. Germline V gives CDR1 MGHRA, CDR2 YSYEKL. The CDR3, as DNA: TGCGCCAGCAGCCAATTATTGGGGGGGAATCAGCCCCAGCATTTT. This gives the protein CASSQLLGGNQPQHF.

J is TRBJ2-7 and V is TRBV27; 8 positions agree with TRBD2. The CDR3 runs 15 residues. Losses at the gene ends were 3 bases for V and 2 bases for J; bases not matched to a gene: 6. The germline V gene encodes CDR1 MNHEY and CDR2 SMNVEV (reference sequence). CDR3 loop: CASSFGGGSPYEQYF. Here the CDR3 DNA reads TGTGCCAGCAGTTTCGGGGGGGGGTCCCCCTACGAGCAGTACTTC.

This clonotype was detected ten times or more. The V and J genes are TRBV20-1 and TRBJ2-3, with TRBD2 identical over 8 bases. Per the germline V gene, CDR1 is DFQATT and CDR2 is SNEGSKA (reference sequence). The CDR3 loop spans 15 amino acids. Losses at the gene ends were 4 bases for V and 0 bases for J; bases not matched to a gene: 6. The CDR3 protein is CSATRAGASTDTQYF. CDR3 sequence (DNA): TGCAGTGCTACTAGAGCGGGAGCTAGCACAGATACGCAGTATTTT.

This clonotype was detected a few times. CDR3 sequence reads: CASSSGRINEKLFF. For the CDR3, the DNA is TGCGCCAGCAGCTCCGGACGGATTAATGAAAAACTGTTTTTT. V gene TRBV5-1 combines with J gene TRBJ1-4, with D unclear. CDR3 length equals 14 residues. CDR1 SGHRS and CDR2 YFSETQ come from the germline V gene. Trimming removed 3 bases at V and 4 bases at J, with 10 bases between.

This clonotype was recorded at least ten times. The chain combines TRBV29-1 with TRBJ2-5; 9 bases align to TRBD1. Germline lookup yields CDR1 SQVTM and CDR2 ANQGSEA. V shed 6 bases and J 5 bases; nucleotides not matched to a gene: 10. This CDR3 contains 14 residues. CDR3 residues: CSVARGTGLETQYF. In DNA, the CDR3 is TGCAGCGTCGCGAGGGGGACAGGGCTGGAGACCCAGTACTTC. Using reference TRBV29-1 and TRBJ2-5 for the parts outside the CDR3, the full variable domain is SAVISQKPSRDICQRGTSLTIQCQVDSQVTMMFWYRQQPGQSLTLIATANQGSEATYESGFVIDKFPISRPNLTFSTLTVSNMSPEDSSIYLCSVARGTGLETQYFGPGTRLLVL.

This clonotype was detected ten times or more. The rearrangement joins TRBV27 to TRBJ1-6; 7 bases fit TRBD1. Germline trimming cut 5 bases from V and 8 bases from J; bases unmatched to any gene: 3. Germline CDR1 MNHEY, CDR2 SMNVEV (reference sequence). The CDR3 totals 13 residues. The CDR3 is CASSPTGDSPLHF. CDR3 DNA sequence: TGTGCCAGCAGTCCCACAGGGGATTCACCCCTCCACTTT.

This clonotype was observed a few times. This chain joins TRBV3-1 and TRBJ1-1; D ambiguous. The CDR3 is 14 residues long. The germline V and J ends were trimmed by 4 bases and 5 bases, with 14 bases remaining between them. Germline CDR1 and CDR2: LGHDT and YNNKEL (reference sequence). CDR3 DNA: TGTGCCAGCAGCCCGCCATTGGGATGGACTGAAGCTTTCTTT. Residues: CASSPPLGWTEAFF.

The rearrangement uses TRBV15 and TRBJ1-5, with a possible D match to TRBD1 (5 bases). Per the germline V gene, CDR1 is LNHNV and CDR2 is YYDKDF (reference sequence). V was cut by 4 bases and J by 5 bases, with 12 bases left in between. There are 14 residues in the CDR3. CDR3 coding DNA: TGTGCCACCAGCACCGGTAGGGGCCATCAGCCCCAGCATTTT. As protein: CATSTGRGHQPQHF.

This clonotype was counted many times. J is TRBJ2-5 and V is TRBV10-3; 7 nucleotides align to TRBD2. Per germline, CDR1 ENHRY and CDR2 SYGVKD. The CDR3 has 16 amino acids. With V trimmed by 7 bases and J by 1 base, 12 bases remained unmatched. The CDR3 sequence is CAIIDYGGSGQETQYF. DNA for the CDR3: TGTGCCATCATAGACTATGGCGGGAGCGGCCAAGAGACCCAGTACTTC.